The T cell receptor (beta chain) under discussion was sequenced for a study of regulatory T cells in long-lasting Graves disease. Turning to the study itself: Persistent cases were those of Graves' disease that involved over 5 years of antithyroid drugs with positive TSH receptor antibodies.

TCR beta libraries were built with iRepertoire HTBI primers and Arm-PCR of CDR3 regions. TCRdb used MiXCR to reprocess the multiplex PCR reads, holding one entry per CDR3 protein. In the table there are more than 350,000 distinct CDR3 sequences, roughly 21% of which are singletons. The germline V and J ends were trimmed by 7 bases and 4 bases, with 13 bases remaining between them. The germline V gene encodes CDR1 MDHEN and CDR2 SYDVKM. This CDR3 is 13 amino acids long. Indicated time point: persistent/refractory GD, antithyroid drugs over 5 years with positive TRAb. Extracted PBMC RNA gave rise to the TCR library.

The chain combines TRBV28 with TRBJ1-2, with D perhaps matching TRBD1 (6 bases). The receptor was isolated from a female donor with Graves disease. Sequencing was performed on peripheral blood mononuclear cells (PBMCs), taken when the disease was refractory, from a patient treated with antithyroid drugs. The chain's CDR3 is CASTNRGPYGYTF. CDR3 nucleotide sequence: TGTGCCAGCACCAACCGGGGGCCCTATGGCTACACCTTC.